This T cell receptor (beta chain) is drawn from a study of breast tumors, draining lymph nodes, adjacent tissues listed by TCRdb under 2016. Background for the entire study: The study compared TCR beta repertoires across tumor, adjacent nontumor tissue and axillary lymph nodes from breast cancer patients. The study aimed to assess the relationships and possible T-cell exchange between tumor, surrounding tissue and draining lymph node repertoires in human breast cancer. Overall results and qualifications from the work: The similarity between tumor and nontumor tissue repertoires was significantly greater in luminal-like breast cancer than in basal-like breast cancer. The data were judged consistent with most tumor T cells deriving from the lymph node and then expanding within tumor tissue. Tumors showed preferential V and J gene usage, and their T-cell repertoire diversity fell below that of lymph nodes yet above that of nontumor tissue. The study presented the conclusion that tumor T cells originate in lymph nodes as consistent with a hypothesis, not as something directly demonstrated.

Sequencer: Illumina HiSeq 2000. TCR beta chain libraries were generated by multiplex PCR amplification. The amplified TCR beta chain products were analyzed by high-throughput sequencing. The public reads were quality trimmed at Q25 with fastp and then assembled into clones with MiXCR by TCRdb, keeping productive beta chains. Rows matching on CDR3 protein sequence are summarized as one entry with the most common DNA and genes. The sample records some 47,000 distinct CDR3 sequences, about 40% of which are singletons. More than 9% of the sample belongs to the ten largest clones. A few counts support this clonotype. There is no known antigen for this receptor. Per-base quality was not reported, and no clone a single base away is much larger than it. The germline V gene (reference sequence) gives CDR1 as PRHDT and CDR2 as FYEKMQ. The CDR3 measures 12 amino acids from cysteine to phenylalanine. Only the CDR3 portion is preserved as DNA: 36 bases, with reading frame beginning at the first base. At the junction V is shortened by 1 base and J by 14 bases, with 9 bases in between.

This receptor was obtained from a female donor with breast cancer. Some clones in this sample may be carry-over from other donors' samples. The source material was breast tumor tissue. The chain couples TRBV13 to TRBJ1-6; the D gene remains uncertain. The sequenced DNA: TGTGCCAGCAGCTTAGCAGGTGGTGCCCTCCACTTT. It encodes CASSLAGGALHF.